This T cell receptor beta chain was observed in a study of shared clonotypes between healthy human individuals. Study-level results: Generally, estimated richness proved larger in naive subsets than it did in memory subsets.

This clone was seen only once. Antigen specificity is unknown. The V segment lost 2 bases and the J segment 2 bases; nucleotides outside the gene matches: 11. CDR3 length: 17 amino acids. Germline V lookup: CDR1 MDHEN, CDR2 SYDVKM. Naive CD8 cells were CD45RO-negative, positively selected for CCR7, excluding terminally differentiated effector memory CD45RA+ cells. Clones were read by immunoSEQ multiplex PCR, and TCRdb kept only the in-frame ones, dropping some. This table holds hundreds of thousands of clones, about 98% found once. This sequence was found in a man between 25 and 39 years old in good health. The chain carries TRBV28 and TRBJ2-5; 7 bases line up with TRBD2. Sample: naive CD8+ T cells sorted from blood. The CDR3: CASSLEETSRKQETQYF. CDR3 nucleotide sequence: TGTGCCAGCAGTTTAGAGGAGACTAGCCGAAAACAAGAGACCCAGTACTTC. The full variable domain, completed using reference TRBV28 and TRBJ2-5, is DVKVTQSSRYLVKRTGEKVFLECVQDMDHENMFWYRQDPGLGLRLIYFSYDVKMKEKGDIPEGYSVSREKKERFSLILESASTNQTSMYLCASSLEETSRKQETQYFGPGTRLLVL.